The sequence of this TCR beta chain was determined in a study of blood T cell repertoires in COVID-19. Overall study context: Whether acute or convalescent, the COVID-19 samples came from the United States, Italy and Spain. The analysed material was cDNA or gDNA that came from T cells, B-cell-depleted T cells, or PBMCs.

Authors' analysis steps: The assay estimated nucleated cells by amplifying reference gene primers. Generated by immunoSEQ multiplex PCR, the TCRdb table keeps only in-frame clones and is missing some. V, J and clone size derive from that table, while D and trimming were established from the DNA sequence. The data contain 45,000 to 55,000 clones, about four fifths of them seen just once; the ten biggest clones take up about 5%. Per germline, CDR1 LNHDA and CDR2 SQIVND (reference sequence). The CDR3 contains 13 residues. The V end lost 2 bases, the J end lost 8 bases, and 12 bases lay between the germline ends.

This receptor was taken from a human donor in a cohort sampled during active COVID-19. The J gene is TRBJ1-2, the V gene TRBV19, with TRBD1 as a possible D gene (5 bases). What was sequenced was peripheral blood. The CDR3, as DNA: TGTGCCAGTAGTATAATGGGAGGGACCGGCTACACCTTC. This encodes CASSIMGGTGYTF.